The sample holds one count of the clone carrying this T cell receptor beta chain. What it binds is unknown. The PCR ran on 60 Vbeta and 13 Jbeta primers. Generated by immunoSEQ multiplex PCR, the TCRdb table keeps only in-frame clones and is missing some. Of about 140,000 clones in the sample, more than 70% were seen once. The entry originates in a study of cytomegalovirus exposure and HLA in healthy donors. Turning to the study itself: Among the approximately 430 donors who were genotyped, about 86% fell in the genetic ancestry cluster that is associated with self-reported Caucasian donors.

Study-level results: Researchers reportedly found TCR beta sequences accurately predicted most subjects' HLA-A and HLA-B alleles.

CDR1 MDHEN and CDR2 SYDVKM come from the germline V gene. The CDR3 contains 15 residues. V shed 8 bases and J 0 bases; nucleotides not matched to a gene: 8. The receptor was derived from a woman in her forties or fifties in good health and CMV-seronegative. The V call is TRBV28, the J call TRBJ2-7, with TRBD1 matching over 9 bases. Material: PBMCs. DNA of the CDR3: TGTGCCAGCCGCACAGGGGGCTATTCCTCCTACGAGCAGTACTTC. Protein product: CASRTGGYSSYEQYF.